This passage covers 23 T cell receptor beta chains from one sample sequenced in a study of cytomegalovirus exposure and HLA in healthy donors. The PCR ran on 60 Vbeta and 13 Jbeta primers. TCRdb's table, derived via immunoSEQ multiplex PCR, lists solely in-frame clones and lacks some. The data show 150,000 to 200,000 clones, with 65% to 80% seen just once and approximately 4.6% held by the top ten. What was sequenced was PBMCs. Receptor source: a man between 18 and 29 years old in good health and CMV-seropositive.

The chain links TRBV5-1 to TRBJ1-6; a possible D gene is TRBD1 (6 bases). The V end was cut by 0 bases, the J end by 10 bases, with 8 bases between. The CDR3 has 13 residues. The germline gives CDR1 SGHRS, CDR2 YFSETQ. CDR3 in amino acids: CASSLGQESPLHF. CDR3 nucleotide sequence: TGCGCCAGCAGCTTGGGACAGGAATCACCCCTCCACTTT.

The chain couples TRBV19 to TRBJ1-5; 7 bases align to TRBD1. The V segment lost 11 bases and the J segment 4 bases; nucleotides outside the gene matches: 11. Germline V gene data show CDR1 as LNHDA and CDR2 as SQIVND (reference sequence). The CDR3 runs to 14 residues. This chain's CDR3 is CASGLIQGNQPQHF. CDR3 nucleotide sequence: TGTGCCTCTGGCTTAATACAGGGGAATCAGCCCCAGCATTTT. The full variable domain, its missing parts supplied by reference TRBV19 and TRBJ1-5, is DGGITQSPKYLFRKEGQNVTLSCEQNLNHDAMYWYRQDPGQGLRLIYYSQIVNDFQKGDIAEGYSVSREKKESFPLTVTSAQKNPTAFYLCASGLIQGNQPQHFGDGTRLSIL.

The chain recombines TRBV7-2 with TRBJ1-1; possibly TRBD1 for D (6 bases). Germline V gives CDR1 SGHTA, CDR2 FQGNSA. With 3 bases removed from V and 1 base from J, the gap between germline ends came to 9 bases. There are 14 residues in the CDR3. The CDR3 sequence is CASSLGRGNTEAFF. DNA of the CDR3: TGTGCCAGCAGCTTGGGCAGGGGGAACACTGAAGCTTTCTTT.

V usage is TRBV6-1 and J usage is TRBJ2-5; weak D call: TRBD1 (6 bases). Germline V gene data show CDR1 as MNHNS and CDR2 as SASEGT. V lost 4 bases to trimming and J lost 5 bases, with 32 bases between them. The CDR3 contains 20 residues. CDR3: CASSAPRVRGLSGQRETQYF. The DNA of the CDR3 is TGTGCCAGCAGTGCCCCTAGAGTAAGGGGGTTGTCAGGTCAGCGTGAGACCCAGTACTTC.

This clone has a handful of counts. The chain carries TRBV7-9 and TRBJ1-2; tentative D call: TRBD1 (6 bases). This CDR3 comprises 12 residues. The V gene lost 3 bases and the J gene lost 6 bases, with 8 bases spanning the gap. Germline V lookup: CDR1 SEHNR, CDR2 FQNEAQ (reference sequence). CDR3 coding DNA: TGTGCCAGCAGCTTCGCAGGGGATGGCTACACCTTC. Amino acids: CASSFAGDGYTF.

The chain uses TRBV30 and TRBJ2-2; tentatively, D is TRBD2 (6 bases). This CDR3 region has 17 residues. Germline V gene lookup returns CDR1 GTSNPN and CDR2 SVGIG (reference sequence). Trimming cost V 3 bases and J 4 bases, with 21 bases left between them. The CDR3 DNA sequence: TGTGCCTGGAGACCGGACGGGGGACCACCTTTCACCGGGGAGCTGTTTTTT. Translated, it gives CAWRPDGGPPFTGELFF.

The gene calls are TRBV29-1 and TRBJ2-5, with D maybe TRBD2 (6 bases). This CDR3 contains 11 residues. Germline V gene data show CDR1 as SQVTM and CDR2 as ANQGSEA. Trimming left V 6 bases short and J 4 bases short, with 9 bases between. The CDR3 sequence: CSVKEGETQYF. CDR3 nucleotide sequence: TGCAGCGTCAAGGAGGGAGAGACCCAGTACTTC.

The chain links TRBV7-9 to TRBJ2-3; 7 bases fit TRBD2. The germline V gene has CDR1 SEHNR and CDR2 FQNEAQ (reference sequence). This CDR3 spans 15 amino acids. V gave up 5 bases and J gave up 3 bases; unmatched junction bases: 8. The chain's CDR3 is CASSPWDGGTDTQYF. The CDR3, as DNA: TGTGCCAGCAGCCCCTGGGACGGGGGGACAGATACGCAGTATTTT.

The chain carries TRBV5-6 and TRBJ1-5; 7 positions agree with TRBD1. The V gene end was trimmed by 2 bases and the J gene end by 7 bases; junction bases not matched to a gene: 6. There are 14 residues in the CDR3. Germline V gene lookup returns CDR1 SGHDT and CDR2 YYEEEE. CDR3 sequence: CASSFMGQRQPQHF. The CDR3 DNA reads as TGTGCCAGCAGCTTCATGGGACAGCGACAGCCCCAGCATTTT.

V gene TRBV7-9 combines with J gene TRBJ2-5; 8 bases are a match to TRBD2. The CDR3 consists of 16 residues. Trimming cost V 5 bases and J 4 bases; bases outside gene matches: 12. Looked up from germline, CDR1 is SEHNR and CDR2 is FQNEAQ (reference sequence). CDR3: CASSQSGTAGGETQYF. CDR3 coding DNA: TGTGCCAGCAGCCAGTCCGGGACTGCGGGAGGAGAGACCCAGTACTTC.

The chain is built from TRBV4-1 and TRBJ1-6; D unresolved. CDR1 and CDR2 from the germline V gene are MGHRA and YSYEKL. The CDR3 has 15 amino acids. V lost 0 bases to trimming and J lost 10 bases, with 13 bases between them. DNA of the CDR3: TGCGCCAGCAGCCAAGAGTGGGGAGGACGGTCACCCCTCCACTTT. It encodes CASSQEWGGRSPLHF.

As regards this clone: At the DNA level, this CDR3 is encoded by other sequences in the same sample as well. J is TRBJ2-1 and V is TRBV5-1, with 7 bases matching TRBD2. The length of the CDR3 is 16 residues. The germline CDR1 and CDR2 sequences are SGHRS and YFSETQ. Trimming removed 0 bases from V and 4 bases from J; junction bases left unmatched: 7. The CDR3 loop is CASSLEASGPYNEQFF. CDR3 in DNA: TGCGCCAGCAGCTTGGAAGCTAGCGGACCATACAATGAGCAGTTCTTC.

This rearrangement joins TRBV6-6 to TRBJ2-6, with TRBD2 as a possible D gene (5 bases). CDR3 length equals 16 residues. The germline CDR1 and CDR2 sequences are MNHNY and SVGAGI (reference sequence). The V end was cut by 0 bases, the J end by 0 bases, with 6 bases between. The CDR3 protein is CASSYSRDSGANVLTF. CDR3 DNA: TGTGCCAGCAGTTACTCTCGGGACTCTGGGGCCAACGTCCTGACTTTC.

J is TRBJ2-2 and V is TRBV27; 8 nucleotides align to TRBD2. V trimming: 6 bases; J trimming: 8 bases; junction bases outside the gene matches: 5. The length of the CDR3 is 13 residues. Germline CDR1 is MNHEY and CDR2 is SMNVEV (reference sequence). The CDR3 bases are TGTGCCAGCAGAAATAGCGGGGCTGGGGAGCTGTTTTTT. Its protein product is CASRNSGAGELFF.

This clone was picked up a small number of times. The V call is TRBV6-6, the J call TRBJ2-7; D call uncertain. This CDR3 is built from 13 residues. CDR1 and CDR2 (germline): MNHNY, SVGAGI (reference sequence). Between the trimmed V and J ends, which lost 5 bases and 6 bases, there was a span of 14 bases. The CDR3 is CASSIQSLGEQYV. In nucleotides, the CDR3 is TGTGCCAGCAGTATACAGTCATTAGGCGAGCAGTACGTC.

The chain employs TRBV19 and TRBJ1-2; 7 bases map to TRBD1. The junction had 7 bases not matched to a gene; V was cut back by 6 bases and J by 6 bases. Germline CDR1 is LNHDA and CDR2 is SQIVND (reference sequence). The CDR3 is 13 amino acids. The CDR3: CASRRDSGDGYTF. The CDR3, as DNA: TGTGCCAGTAGGAGGGACAGCGGAGATGGCTACACCTTC.

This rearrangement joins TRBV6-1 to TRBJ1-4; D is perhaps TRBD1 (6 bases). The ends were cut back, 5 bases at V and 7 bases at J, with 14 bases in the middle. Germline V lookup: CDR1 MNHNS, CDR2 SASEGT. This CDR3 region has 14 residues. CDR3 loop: CASSWGGHGEKLFF. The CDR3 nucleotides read TGTGCCAGCAGTTGGGGGGGGCATGGTGAAAAACTGTTTTTT.

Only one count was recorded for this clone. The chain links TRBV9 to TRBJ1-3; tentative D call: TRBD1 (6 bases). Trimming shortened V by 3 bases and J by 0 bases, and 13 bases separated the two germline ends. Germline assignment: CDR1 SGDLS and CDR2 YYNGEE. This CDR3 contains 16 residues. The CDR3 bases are TGTGCCAGCAGCGCCAGGGGAGTAGACTCTGGAAACACCATATATTTT. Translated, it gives CASSARGVDSGNTIYF.

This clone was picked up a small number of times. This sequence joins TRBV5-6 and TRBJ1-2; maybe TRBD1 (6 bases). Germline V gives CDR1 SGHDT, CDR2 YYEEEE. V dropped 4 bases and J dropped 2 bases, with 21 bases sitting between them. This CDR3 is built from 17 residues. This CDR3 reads CASSPGRGARKNYGYTF. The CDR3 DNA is TGTGCCAGCAGCCCCGGTCGGGGGGCCCGGAAGAACTATGGCTACACCTTC.

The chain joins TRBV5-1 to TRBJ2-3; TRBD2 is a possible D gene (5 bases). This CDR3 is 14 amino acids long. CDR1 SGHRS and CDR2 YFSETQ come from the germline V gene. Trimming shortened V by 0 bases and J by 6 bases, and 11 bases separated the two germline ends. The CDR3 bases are TGCGCCAGCAGCTTGGTTGGAGGTAGCGATACGCAGTATTTT. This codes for CASSLVGGSDTQYF.

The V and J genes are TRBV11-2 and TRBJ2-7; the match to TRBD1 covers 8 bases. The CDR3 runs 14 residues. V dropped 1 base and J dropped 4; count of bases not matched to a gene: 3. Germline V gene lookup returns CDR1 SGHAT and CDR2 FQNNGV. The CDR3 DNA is TGTGCCAGCAGCTTAGGGACAGGGTTGTACGAGCAGTACGTC. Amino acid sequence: CASSLGTGLYEQYV.

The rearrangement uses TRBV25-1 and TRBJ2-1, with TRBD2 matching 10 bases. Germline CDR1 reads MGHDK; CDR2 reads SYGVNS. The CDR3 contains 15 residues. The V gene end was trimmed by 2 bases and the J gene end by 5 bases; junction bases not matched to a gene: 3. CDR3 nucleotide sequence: TGTGCCAGCAGTGAACTAGCGGGAGACCACAATGAGCAGTTCTTC. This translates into CASSELAGDHNEQFF.

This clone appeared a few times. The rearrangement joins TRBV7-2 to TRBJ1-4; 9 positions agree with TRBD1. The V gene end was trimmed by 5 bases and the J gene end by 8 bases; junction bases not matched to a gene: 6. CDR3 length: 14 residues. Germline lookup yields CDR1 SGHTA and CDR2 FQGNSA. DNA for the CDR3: TGTGCCAGCAGCCGGGACAGGGTTAGCGAAAAACTGTTTTTT. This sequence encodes CASSRDRVSEKLFF.